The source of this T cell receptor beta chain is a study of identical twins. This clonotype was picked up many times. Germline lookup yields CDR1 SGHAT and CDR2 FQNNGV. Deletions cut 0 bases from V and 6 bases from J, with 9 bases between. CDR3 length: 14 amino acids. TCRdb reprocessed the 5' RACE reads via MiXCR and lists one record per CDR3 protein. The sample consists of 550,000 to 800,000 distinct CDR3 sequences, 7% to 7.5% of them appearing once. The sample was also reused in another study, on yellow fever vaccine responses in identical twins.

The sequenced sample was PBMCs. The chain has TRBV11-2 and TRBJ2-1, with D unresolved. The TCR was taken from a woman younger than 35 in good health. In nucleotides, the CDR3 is TGTGCCAGCAGCTTAGATGCTGCAGCCAATGAGCAGTTCTTC. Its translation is CASSLDAAANEQFF.